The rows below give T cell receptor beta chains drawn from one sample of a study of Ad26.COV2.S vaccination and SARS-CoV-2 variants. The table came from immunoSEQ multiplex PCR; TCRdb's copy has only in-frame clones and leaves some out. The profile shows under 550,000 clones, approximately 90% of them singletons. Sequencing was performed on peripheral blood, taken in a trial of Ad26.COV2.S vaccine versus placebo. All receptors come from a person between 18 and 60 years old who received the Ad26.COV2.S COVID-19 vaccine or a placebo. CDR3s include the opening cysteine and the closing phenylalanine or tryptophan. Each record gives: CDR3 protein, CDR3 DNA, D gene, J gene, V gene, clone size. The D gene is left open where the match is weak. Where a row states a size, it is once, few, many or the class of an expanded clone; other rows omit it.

CASSIISGRNEQFF,TGTGCCAGTAGTATTATTAGCGGGAGGAATGAGCAGTTCTTC,TRBD2,TRBJ2-1,TRBV19,.
CASSLRAGGDEQYF,TGTGCCAGCAGTTTAAGGGCGGGAGGGGATGAGCAGTACTTC,TRBD2,TRBJ2-7,TRBV27,once
CSVTRTGRLNNEQFF,TGCAGCGTGACAAGAACTGGAAGACTAAACAATGAGCAGTTCTTC,.,TRBJ2-1,TRBV29-1,.
CASSVGGGSTDTQYF,TGTGCCAGCAGCGTGGGCGGGGGTAGCACAGATACGCAGTATTTT,TRBD2,TRBJ2-3,TRBV7-3,.
CASSPEGPPVYDEQFF,TGTGCCAGCAGCCCAGAGGGTCCACCCGTCTACGATGAGCAGTTCTTC,.,TRBJ2-1,TRBV3-1/TRBV3-2,.
CASSWGSTDTQYF,TGTGCCAGCAGTTGGGGATCTACAGATACGCAGTATTTT,.,TRBJ2-3,TRBV12-3/TRBV12-4,.
CASSLVLSGTGELFF,TGTGCCAGCAGCTTAGTGTTGAGCGGCACCGGGGAGCTGTTTTTT,.,TRBJ2-2,TRBV7-2,once
CASSGQGGPSTEAFF,TGCGCCAGCAGTGGACAGGGGGGGCCAAGCACTGAAGCTTTCTTT,TRBD1,TRBJ1-1,TRBV10-2,once
CASSDWKTGELFF,TGTGCCAGCAGTGACTGGAAAACCGGGGAGCTGTTTTTT,.,TRBJ2-2,TRBV6-4,.
CASTHRESGTQYF,TGTGCCAGCACCCATAGAGAGTCGGGTACGCAGTATTTT,.,TRBJ2-3,TRBV9,.
CASSPNPPGPGFLAGANVLTF,TGTGCCAGCAGTCCAAATCCTCCGGGCCCAGGATTTCTGGCTGGGGCCAACGTCCTGACTTTC,.,TRBJ2-6,TRBV6-6,.
CASEGNGFEAFF,TGTGCCAGCGAGGGGAATGGGTTTGAAGCTTTCTTT,.,TRBJ1-1,TRBV7-9,.
CASSYTFLAGGRNQPQHF,TGTGCCAGCAGTTACACCTTTCTTGCAGGGGGCCGGAATCAGCCCCAGCATTTT,TRBD1,TRBJ1-5,TRBV6-2/TRBV6-3,.
CASRGVAGDQETQYF,TGTGCCAGCAGAGGAGTAGCGGGAGATCAAGAGACCCAGTACTTC,TRBD2,TRBJ2-5,TRBV27,.
CASSYSLRLADYEQYF,TGTGCCAGCAGTTACTCGCTCAGACTAGCGGACTACGAGCAGTACTTC,TRBD2,TRBJ2-7,TRBV6-5,.
CASSATRGHEQFF,TGTGCCAGCAGTGCTACGAGGGGTCATGAGCAGTTCTTC,.,TRBJ2-1,TRBV6-4,.
CASSRQAGGNTDTQYF,TGTGCCAGCAGTCGACAAGCGGGAGGCAACACAGATACGCAGTATTTT,TRBD2,TRBJ2-3,TRBV5-4,.
CASSRTGTDTQYF,TGTGCCAGCAGTCGTACAGGGACAGATACGCAGTATTTT,.,TRBJ2-3,TRBV6-5,.
CASSHRAFLTGDYSGANVLTF,TGTGCCAGCAGCCATAGGGCCTTCCTGACAGGGGACTATAGTGGGGCCAACGTCCTGACTTTC,.,TRBJ2-6,TRBV14,.
CASSRGLAGVETQYF,TGCGCCAGCAGCCGAGGACTAGCGGGAGTGGAGACCCAGTACTTC,TRBD2,TRBJ2-5,TRBV4-3,.
CASKLTGTSNEQYF,TGTGCCAGCAAGTTGACAGGGACGTCGAACGAGCAGTACTTC,TRBD1,TRBJ2-7,TRBV3-1/TRBV3-2,.
CAWNRGQTEAFF,TGTGCCTGGAATAGGGGGCAAACTGAAGCTTTCTTT,TRBD1,TRBJ1-1,TRBV30,few
CASSLEGTGDLHTEAFF,TGTGCCAGCAGCTTAGAGGGTACAGGGGATTTGCACACTGAAGCTTTCTTT,TRBD1,TRBJ1-1,TRBV7-8,.
CASSSPRGDTEAFF,TGTGCCAGCAGCTCCCCCCGGGGGGACACTGAAGCTTTCTTT,.,TRBJ1-1,TRBV7-9,few
CAISGQGKNYGYTF,TGTGCCATCAGTGGACAGGGGAAAAACTATGGCTACACCTTC,TRBD1,TRBJ1-2,TRBV10-3,.
CASSYEGTGLTDTQYF,TGTGCCAGCAGTTACGAAGGGACAGGGTTAACAGATACGCAGTATTTT,TRBD1,TRBJ2-3,TRBV6-5,.
CAISRTGAEAFF,TGTGCCATCAGCCGAACAGGGGCTGAAGCTTTCTTT,TRBD1,TRBJ1-1,TRBV10-3,.
CASRTSLAGGSYEQYF,TGTGCCAGCAGGACTTCCCTAGCGGGGGGCTCCTACGAGCAGTACTTC,TRBD2,TRBJ2-7,TRBV27,.
CASRRPRTSGSWVTGELFF,TGTGCCAGCAGACGCCCCCGGACTAGCGGGAGTTGGGTAACCGGGGAGCTGTTTTTT,TRBD2,TRBJ2-2,TRBV7-2,.
CASSGRLARPHETQYF,TGTGCCAGCAGTGGCCGACTAGCTAGGCCCCATGAGACCCAGTACTTC,TRBD2,TRBJ2-5,TRBV6-1,.
CASSDRASGSSNTQYF,TGTGCCAGCAGTGATAGGGCTAGCGGGAGCTCGAATACGCAGTATTTT,TRBD2,TRBJ2-3,TRBV2,.
CASSLSTSATYEQYF,TGTGCCAGCAGCTTATCTACTAGCGCCACCTACGAGCAGTACTTC,TRBD2,TRBJ2-7,TRBV7-2,.
CASSPGVAQPQHF,TGTGCCAGCTCACCAGGGGTGGCACAGCCCCAGCATTTT,.,TRBJ1-5,TRBV18,.
CASSYGANSYEQYF,TGTGCCAGCAGTTATGGGGCAAACTCCTACGAGCAGTACTTC,.,TRBJ2-7,TRBV6-2/TRBV6-3,.
CASSLELSTNEQYF,TGCGCCAGCAGCTTGGAACTATCCACTAACGAGCAGTACTTC,.,TRBJ2-7,TRBV5-1,few
CASSGQTSNQPQHF,TGTGCCAGCAGTGGACAGACGAGCAATCAGCCCCAGCATTTT,.,TRBJ1-5,TRBV6-2/TRBV6-3,.
CASSSASEDGELFF,TGTGCCAGTTCCTCGGCTAGCGAGGACGGGGAGCTGTTTTTT,.,TRBJ2-2,TRBV19,.
CASSMVGPSTDTQYF,TGTGCCAGTAGTATGGTGGGCCCGAGCACAGATACGCAGTATTTT,.,TRBJ2-3,TRBV19,.
CASSLNSIYGYTF,TGTGCCAGCAGTTTAAACAGTATCTATGGCTACACCTTC,.,TRBJ1-2,TRBV27,few
CASTAGTISNEQFF,TGTGCCAGCACGGCGGGGACAATTTCGAATGAGCAGTTCTTC,.,TRBJ2-1,TRBV28,.
CASSEARAGFPRGDNEQFF,TGTGCCAGCAGTGAAGCCCGAGCGGGTTTCCCTCGGGGGGACAATGAGCAGTTCTTC,TRBD2,TRBJ2-1,TRBV2,.